Each of the 4 T cell receptor beta chains below was sequenced from the same sample in a study of low-dose radiotherapy and immunotherapy resistance in tumors. Time point of the sample: after trial treatment. Treatment of the sample: LDRT plus nivolumab, ipilimumab, low-dose cyclophosphamide and aspirin (RACIN trial). Primers used for first-strand cDNA, a TRAV- and TRBV-specific set, covered both alpha and beta chains. The PCR that amplified TCRs ran for approximately 20 cycles, relying on a constant-region primer and a V-primer adapter. TCRdb passed the reads through MiXCR, listing each CDR3 protein once. The sample has around 33,000 distinct CDR3 sequences, around 50% seen once. Sequencing was performed on PBMCs, taken after low-dose radiotherapy plus immunotherapy. All receptors come from a male donor with gallbladder cancer.

This clonotype appeared many times. The rearrangement joins TRBV19 to TRBJ2-2; TRBD1 might be the D (5 bases). V lost 6 bases and J 0 bases, leaving 17 bases between the germline ends. CDR1 and CDR2 (germline): LNHDA, SQIVND (reference sequence). The CDR3 spans 17 residues. CDR3 DNA: TGTGCCAGTAGGAGTCTGAAGGGGCGCACGAACACCGGGGAGCTGTTTTTT. This codes for CASRSLKGRTNTGELFF.

The chain uses TRBV18 and TRBJ2-7; 9 bases are a match to TRBD1. V gave up 2 bases and J gave up 3 bases; unmatched junction bases: 29. This CDR3 has 23 amino acids. Germline lookup yields CDR1 KGHSH and CDR2 LQKENI. CDR3 in DNA: TGTGCCAGCTCACCAAGTTTACAGGGGGCGCCATCCCCCAATTCGCGACCCCTCTACGAGCAGTACTTC. Residues: CASSPSLQGAPSPNSRPLYEQYF.

This clonotype was counted many times. The chain carries TRBV6-6 and TRBJ2-7, with a weak D call TRBD1 (6 bases). This CDR3 has 12 residues. V was shortened by 6 bases and J by 5 bases, with 11 bases between the two germline ends. Per germline, CDR1 MNHNY and CDR2 SVGAGI (reference sequence). The CDR3 spells CASRPAGDEQYF. CDR3 nucleotides: TGTGCCAGCAGACCCGCAGGGGACGAGCAGTACTTC.

The chain joins TRBV6-6 to TRBJ1-2, with a possible D match to TRBD1 (5 bases). CDR1 and CDR2 from the germline V gene are MNHNY and SVGAGI (reference sequence). The CDR3 sequence is 14 residues long. The V and J ends lost 5 bases and 6 bases respectively, with 16 bases between them. DNA of the CDR3: TGTGCCAGCAGTACTCGGTTGGGGGGACATGGCTACACCTTC. Amino acids: CASSTRLGGHGYTF.